The rows below give T cell receptor beta chains drawn from one sample of a study of cytomegalovirus exposure and HLA in healthy donors. Clones were sequenced by immunoSEQ multiplex PCR, and TCRdb holds only the in-frame ones, with some missing. The sample records around 160,000 clones, 80% to 90% being singletons. The sample was PBMCs. Source of these receptors: a man younger than 30 in good health and CMV-seropositive. Both conserved end residues are part of each CDR3. Each record gives: D gene, J gene, V gene, clone size, CDR3 DNA, CDR3 protein. The D gene is left open where the match is weak. Expanded clones get a size class; other rows say once, few or many, or leave the size out.

>.|TRBJ1-1|TRBV30|.
TGTGCCTGGGCCGCCTCCGGGAACACTGAAGCTTTCTTT
CAWAASGNTEAFF
>.|TRBJ2-2|TRBV6-6|.
TGTGCCAGCAGTCCTCATCCCGGGACAAACACCGGGGAGCTGTTTTTT
CASSPHPGTNTGELFF
>TRBD2|TRBJ2-4|TRBV5-1|.
TGCGCCAGCAGCTTGTGGGGGGGGGCCAAAAACATTCAGTACTTC
CASSLWGGAKNIQYF
>TRBD1|TRBJ2-1|TRBV5-1|.
TGCGCCAGCAGTAGCACAGGGGGCCAGGAGCAGTTCTTC
CASSSTGGQEQFF
>.|TRBJ1-1|TRBV11-2|.
TGTGCCAGCAGCTTGGGGGGGCATACTGAAGCTTTCTTT
CASSLGGHTEAFF
>.|TRBJ2-3|TRBV27|.
TGTGCCAGCAGTCCCTCGGGACTCCGGAGCACAGATACGCAGTATTTT
CASSPSGLRSTDTQYF
>TRBD2|TRBJ2-7|TRBV5-1|.
TGCGCCAGCAGCTTGGGACCGAGCGGGGGGAATTACGAGCAGTACTTC
CASSLGPSGGNYEQYF
>.|TRBJ1-3|TRBV4-1|few
TGCGCCAGCAGCCAAGCCCCCCAATCTGGAAACACCATATATTTT
CASSQAPQSGNTIYF
>.|TRBJ2-7|TRBV6-6|few
TGTGCCAGCAGTTACAACAGTTACTACGAGCAGTACTTC
CASSYNSYYEQYF
>TRBD1|TRBJ2-5|TRBV11-3|once
TGTGCCAGCAGCACAGGGGGGACCCAGTACTTC
CASSTGGTQYF
>.|TRBJ2-7|TRBV2|.
TGTGCCACCCGAATGGCGGGATCAGGCGAGCAGTACTTC
CATRMAGSGEQYF
>TRBD1|TRBJ2-7|TRBV7-8|once
TGTGCCAGCAGCCTCGACAGGGGGTTATCCTACGAGCAGTACTTC
CASSLDRGLSYEQYF
>TRBD1|TRBJ1-1|TRBV5-1|few
TGCGCCAGCAGCTGGGACAGGAACACTGAAGCTTTCTTT
CASSWDRNTEAFF
>.|TRBJ1-2|TRBV6-5|.
TGTGCCAGCAGTTACCCCGGGACACCCTATGGCTACACCTTC
CASSYPGTPYGYTF
>.|TRBJ2-1|TRBV6-6|.
TGTGCCAGCAGTTACCCGGGAAGGAATGAGCAGTTCTTC
CASSYPGRNEQFF
>.|TRBJ2-1|TRBV7-9|.
TGTGCCAGCAGCTTGTTCCTCCAGGACAATGAGCAGTTCTTC
CASSLFLQDNEQFF
>TRBD1|TRBJ1-1|TRBV5-4|.
TGTGCCAGCAGCTCCCCCCGACAGGGGGACACTGAAGCTTTCTTT
CASSSPRQGDTEAFF
>.|TRBJ2-5|TRBV20-1|once
TGCAGTGCTTATAGGGGGGAGACCCAGTACTTC
CSAYRGETQYF
>.|TRBJ1-4|TRBV5-6|.
TGTGCCAGCAGCTCTTTAAAAAGCCCCAATGAAAAACTGTTTTTC
CASSSLKSPNEKLFF
>.|TRBJ1-3|TRBV7-8|.
TGTGCCAGCAGCCAAATTACAGGGTTCAACACCGTATATTTT
CASSQITGFNTVYF
>.|TRBJ1-6|TRBV6-4|.
TGTGCCAGCAGTGACTCGGCTTATTCACCCCTCCACTTT
CASSDSAYSPLHF
>.|TRBJ2-7|TRBV5-6|few
TGTGCCAGCAGCTTATCAGGGGTCTACGAGCAGTACTTC
CASSLSGVYEQYF
>TRBD1|TRBJ1-3|TRBV14|.
TGTGCCAGCAGCGGGACAGGATTCTCTGGAAACACCATATATTTT
CASSGTGFSGNTIYF
>.|TRBJ1-4|TRBV7-2|few
TGTGCCAGCAGCCAACAGGGTGAAAAACTGTTTTTT
CASSQQGEKLFF
>TRBD1|TRBJ2-1|TRBV6-1|few
TGTGCCAGCAGGACGTGGACAGGGGATAATGAGTTCTTC
CASRTWTGDNEFF
>.|TRBJ1-5|TRBV27|.
TGTGCCAGCAGTTTCGGGGGTTTACAGCCCCAGCATTTT
CASSFGGLQPQHF
>.|TRBJ1-2|TRBV5-6|.
TGTGCCAGCAGCTTGGCCCCGAGTCGGGGCTATGGCTACACCTTC
CASSLAPSRGYGYTF
>.|TRBJ1-5|TRBV28|.
TGTGCCAGCAGTTTTGCAGGGTCGGGCAATCAGCCCCAGCATTTT
CASSFAGSGNQPQHF
>.|TRBJ2-7|TRBV5-6|once
TGTGCCAGCAGCTTGAACCAGTTCTACGAGCAGTACTTC
CASSLNQFYEQYF
>.|TRBJ2-2|TRBV30|.
TGTGCCTGGAGTCTATCCGGGATTATGAACACCGGGGAGCTGTTTTTT
CAWSLSGIMNTGELFF
>TRBD1|TRBJ1-2|TRBV30|.
TGTGCCTGGAGTGGGACAGGGGGCAGAAATGGCTACACCTTC
CAWSGTGGRNGYTF
>TRBD1|TRBJ2-3|TRBV19|.
TGTGCCAGTAGTATTCGGGACAGGGGAGGAGATACGCAGTATTTT
CASSIRDRGGDTQYF
>.|TRBJ1-3|TRBV5-4|.
TGTGCCAGCAGCTTGAAACAGTCTGGAAACACCATATATTTT
CASSLKQSGNTIYF
>TRBD2|TRBJ2-1|TRBV19|.
TGTGCCAGTAGTGATAGCGGGGGGTTCTCCTACAATGAGCAGTTCTTC
CASSDSGGFSYNEQFF
>.|TRBJ1-2|TRBV7-2|.
TGTGCCAGCAGCTTAGCCGCCGGGGGTGGTGGCTACACCTTC
CASSLAAGGGGYTF
>.|TRBJ1-6|TRBV7-9|.
TGTTCCAGCAGCTTGGACGCGGGACCCAATTCACCCCTCCACTTT
CSSSLDAGPNSPLHF
>TRBD2|TRBJ2-2|TRBV2|once
TGTGCCAGCAGTGACAAGGCTAGCGGGACGAACACCGGGGAGCTGTTTTTT
CASSDKASGTNTGELFF
>.|TRBJ2-7|TRBV10-3|.
TGTGCCATCAGTAGACAGGGCGGGGCCTTCTCCTACGAGCAGTACTTC
CAISRQGGAFSYEQYF
>.|TRBJ2-3|TRBV27|.
TGTGCCAGCAGTTTATTTTCAGGGGATAATGGGGACACAGATACGCAGTATTTT
CASSLFSGDNGDTDTQYF
>.|TRBJ1-1|TRBV5-1|.
TGCGCCAGCAGCCTGACAGTGAACACTGAAGCTTTCTTT
CASSLTVNTEAFF
>TRBD1|TRBJ1-2|TRBV29-1|.
TGCAGCGTCGACAGGGGGGCCTATGGCTACACCTTC
CSVDRGAYGYTF
>.|TRBJ1-1|TRBV2|.
TGTGCCAGCATGTGGGGGGTAGACACTGAAGCTTTCTTT
CASMWGVDTEAFF
>TRBD1|TRBJ2-7|TRBV29-1|few
TGCAGCGTCAGGACAGGTTTGAGGGACGAGCAGTACTTC
CSVRTGLRDEQYF
>TRBD2|TRBJ2-1|TRBV7-9|.
TGTGCCAGCAGCTTACCTACTAGCGGGGGGGCCGGTGAGCAGTTCTTC
CASSLPTSGGAGEQFF
>.|TRBJ2-2|TRBV2|once
TGTGCCAGCAGTGAGGAGGTAACCGGGGAGCTGTTTTTT
CASSEEVTGELFF
>TRBD1|TRBJ2-5|TRBV4-2|.
TGTGCCAGCAGCCAGACCTTACAGGGGGCGGGTGAGACCCAGTACTTC
CASSQTLQGAGETQYF
>TRBD1|TRBJ1-5|TRBV19|.
TGTGCCAGTAGTCCCCGGGACAGGGGCAATCAGCCCCAGCATTTT
CASSPRDRGNQPQHF